The rows below give T cell receptor beta chains drawn from one sample of a study of regulatory T cells in long-lasting Graves disease. TCRdb re-called the multiplex PCR reads through MiXCR, storing one row per CDR3 protein. The sample has about 440,000 distinct CDR3 sequences, roughly 15% seen once. These data were also reused for a study on T cells in Graves' hyperthyroidism and ophthalmopathy.

The sample consisted of peripheral blood mononuclear cells (PBMCs), taken at new diagnosis, from a patient treated with antithyroid drugs. Every receptor here comes from a woman in her 30s with Graves disease. CDR3s include the opening cysteine and the closing phenylalanine or tryptophan. D genes are given only for firm matches. Expanded clones get a size class; other rows say once, few or many, or leave the size out.

.	13	TRBV28	many	TRBJ1-2	CASSSGINYGYTF	TGTGCCAGCAGTTCGGGGATTAACTATGGCTACACCTTC
TRBD1	16	TRBV18	.	TRBJ2-1	CASSPKKGQGADEQFF	TGTGCCAGCTCACCAAAAAAAGGGCAGGGGGCCGATGAGCAGTTCTTC
TRBD2	15	TRBV11-2	many	TRBJ2-3	CASSLVAGGADTQYF	TGTGCCAGCAGCTTAGTAGCGGGAGGCGCAGATACGCAGTATTTT
.	13	TRBV7-3	.	TRBJ2-3	CASSPSISDTQYF	TGTGCCAGCAGCCCCTCAATTTCAGATACGCAGTATTTT
.	14	TRBV5-1	many	TRBJ2-3	CASSLQGRSDTQYF	TGTGCCAGCAGCTTACAGGGCCGGTCAGATACGCAGTATTTT
.	15	TRBV5-5	.	TRBJ2-2	CASSLLQGNTGELFF	TGTGCCAGCAGCTTGTTGCAGGGGAACACCGGGGAGCTGTTTTTT
.	16	TRBV7-2	many	TRBJ2-1	CASSLQSSGGYNEQFF	TGTGCCAGCAGCTTACAGTCCTCGGGCGGTTACAATGAGCAGTTCTTC
.	14	TRBV6-2/TRBV6-3	.	TRBJ1-4	CASSYGGDGEKLFF	TGTGCCAGCAGTTACGGCGGGGACGGTGAAAAACTGTTTTTT
TRBD1	12	TRBV29-1	many	TRBJ1-1	CSVVTGGTEAFF	TGCAGCGTTGTGACAGGGGGCACTGAAGCTTTCTTT
.	19	TRBV4-2	.	TRBJ1-1	CASSQGASPLVSPNTEAFF	TGTGCCAGCAGCCAAGGTGCCTCACCCCTAGTCAGCCCAAACACTGAAGCTTTCTTT
.	12	TRBV12-5	many	TRBJ1-2	CASGNSNYGYTF	TGTGCTAGTGGCAACAGTAACTATGGCTACACCTTC
.	14	TRBV12-3/TRBV12-4	few	TRBJ1-5	CASSLDISNQPQHF	TGTGCCAGCAGTTTGGATATAAGCAATCAGCCCCAGCATTTT
.	15	TRBV12-3/TRBV12-4	.	TRBJ2-1	CASSRTALRYNEQFF	TGTGCCAGCAGTCGGACCGCCTTAAGGTACAATGAGCAGTTCTTC
TRBD2	13	TRBV20-1	many	TRBJ2-1	CSAGGSSYNEQFF	TGCAGTGCTGGCGGGAGTTCCTACAATGAGCAGTTCTTC
TRBD1	16	TRBV30	many	TRBJ2-1	CAWSVKDRVSYNEQFF	TGTGCCTGGAGTGTAAAAGACAGGGTTAGTTACAATGAGCAGTTCTTC
TRBD2	17	TRBV20-1	many	TRBJ2-1	CSARDRSGTGSYNEQFF	TGCAGTGCTAGAGATAGGAGCGGGACGGGCTCCTACAATGAGCAGTTCTTC
.	14	TRBV28	many	TRBJ1-2	CASRTQSLNYGYTF	TGTGCCAGCCGTACCCAATCCCTCAACTATGGCTACACCTTC
.	15	TRBV4-2	many	TRBJ1-1	CASSQDSKMNTEAFF	TGTGCCAGCAGCCAAGACAGCAAAATGAACACTGAAGCTTTCTTT
.	15	TRBV18	many	TRBJ2-7	CASSPPRGGHNEQYF	TGTGCCAGCTCACCGCCGCGTGGGGGGCACAACGAGCAGTACTTC
.	13	TRBV6-2/TRBV6-3	few	TRBJ2-1	CASSETRRNEQFF	TGTGCCAGCAGTGAGACTAGACGCAATGAGCAGTTCTTC
.	14	TRBV6-2/TRBV6-3	many	TRBJ2-2	CASSYSRATGELFF	TGTGCCAGCAGTTACTCGAGGGCAACCGGGGAGCTGTTTTTT
.	16	TRBV4-1	.	TRBJ2-3	CASSQESRASGDTQYF	TGCGCCAGCAGCCAAGAGTCCAGGGCTTCGGGAGATACGCAGTATTTT
.	18	TRBV6-2/TRBV6-3	few	TRBJ2-1	CASSYAYSGGGVYNEQFF	TGTGCCAGCAGTTACGCTTATAGCGGAGGGGGGGTCTACAATGAGCAGTTCTTC
.	17	TRBV6-1	many	TRBJ2-3	CASNLVQVGRITDTQYF	TGTGCCAGCAACCTCGTACAGGTCGGGCGGATCACAGATACGCAGTATTTT
.	17	TRBV7-6	many	TRBJ2-7	CASSLRGGEEWGYEQYF	TGTGCCAGCAGCTTACGAGGGGGAGAGGAGTGGGGTTACGAGCAGTACTTC
.	14	TRBV28	.	TRBJ2-7	CASSFRGPDYEQYF	TGTGCCAGCAGTTTCAGGGGACCAGACTACGAGCAGTACTTC
.	15	TRBV6-1	many	TRBJ1-3	CASSEIGSSGNTIYF	TGTGCCAGCAGTGAAATTGGGAGCTCTGGAAACACCATATATTTT
.	13	TRBV28	once	TRBJ1-5	CASATGLGQPQHF	TGTGCCAGCGCTACCGGCCTAGGTCAGCCCCAGCATTTT
.	12	TRBV12-3/TRBV12-4	many	TRBJ2-7	CASSFQPYEQYF	TGTGCCAGCAGTTTTCAGCCCTACGAGCAGTACTTC
.	15	TRBV28	many	TRBJ1-5	CASSFRGLGNQPQHF	TGTGCCAGCAGTTTTCGGGGGCTCGGCAATCAGCCCCAGCATTTT
.	12	TRBV3-1	many	TRBJ2-7	CASSQVRHEQYF	TGTGCCAGCAGCCAAGTTCGCCACGAGCAGTACTTC
.	13	TRBV20-1	many	TRBJ2-5	CSAHLGLQETQYF	TGCAGTGCTCACCTAGGGCTCCAAGAGACCCAGTACTTC
.	12	TRBV11-2	many	TRBJ1-1	CASRPMNTEAFF	TGTGCCAGCAGGCCCATGAACACTGAAGCTTTCTTT